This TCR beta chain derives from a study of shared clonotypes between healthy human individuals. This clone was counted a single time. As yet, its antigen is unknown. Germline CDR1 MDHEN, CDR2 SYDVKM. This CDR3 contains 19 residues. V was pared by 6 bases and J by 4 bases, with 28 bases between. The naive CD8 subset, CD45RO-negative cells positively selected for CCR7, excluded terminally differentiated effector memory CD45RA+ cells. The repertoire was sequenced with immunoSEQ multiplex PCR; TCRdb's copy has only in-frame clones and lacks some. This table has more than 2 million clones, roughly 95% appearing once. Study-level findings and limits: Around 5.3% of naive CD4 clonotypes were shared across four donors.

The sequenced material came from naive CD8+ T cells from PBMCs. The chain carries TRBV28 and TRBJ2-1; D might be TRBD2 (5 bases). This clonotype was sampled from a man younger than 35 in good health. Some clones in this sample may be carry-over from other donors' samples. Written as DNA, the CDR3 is TGTGCCAGCAGACCTTACAGCCGGGTCAGCGGTTCAACTTACAATGAGCAGTTCTTC. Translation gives CASRPYSRVSGSTYNEQFF.